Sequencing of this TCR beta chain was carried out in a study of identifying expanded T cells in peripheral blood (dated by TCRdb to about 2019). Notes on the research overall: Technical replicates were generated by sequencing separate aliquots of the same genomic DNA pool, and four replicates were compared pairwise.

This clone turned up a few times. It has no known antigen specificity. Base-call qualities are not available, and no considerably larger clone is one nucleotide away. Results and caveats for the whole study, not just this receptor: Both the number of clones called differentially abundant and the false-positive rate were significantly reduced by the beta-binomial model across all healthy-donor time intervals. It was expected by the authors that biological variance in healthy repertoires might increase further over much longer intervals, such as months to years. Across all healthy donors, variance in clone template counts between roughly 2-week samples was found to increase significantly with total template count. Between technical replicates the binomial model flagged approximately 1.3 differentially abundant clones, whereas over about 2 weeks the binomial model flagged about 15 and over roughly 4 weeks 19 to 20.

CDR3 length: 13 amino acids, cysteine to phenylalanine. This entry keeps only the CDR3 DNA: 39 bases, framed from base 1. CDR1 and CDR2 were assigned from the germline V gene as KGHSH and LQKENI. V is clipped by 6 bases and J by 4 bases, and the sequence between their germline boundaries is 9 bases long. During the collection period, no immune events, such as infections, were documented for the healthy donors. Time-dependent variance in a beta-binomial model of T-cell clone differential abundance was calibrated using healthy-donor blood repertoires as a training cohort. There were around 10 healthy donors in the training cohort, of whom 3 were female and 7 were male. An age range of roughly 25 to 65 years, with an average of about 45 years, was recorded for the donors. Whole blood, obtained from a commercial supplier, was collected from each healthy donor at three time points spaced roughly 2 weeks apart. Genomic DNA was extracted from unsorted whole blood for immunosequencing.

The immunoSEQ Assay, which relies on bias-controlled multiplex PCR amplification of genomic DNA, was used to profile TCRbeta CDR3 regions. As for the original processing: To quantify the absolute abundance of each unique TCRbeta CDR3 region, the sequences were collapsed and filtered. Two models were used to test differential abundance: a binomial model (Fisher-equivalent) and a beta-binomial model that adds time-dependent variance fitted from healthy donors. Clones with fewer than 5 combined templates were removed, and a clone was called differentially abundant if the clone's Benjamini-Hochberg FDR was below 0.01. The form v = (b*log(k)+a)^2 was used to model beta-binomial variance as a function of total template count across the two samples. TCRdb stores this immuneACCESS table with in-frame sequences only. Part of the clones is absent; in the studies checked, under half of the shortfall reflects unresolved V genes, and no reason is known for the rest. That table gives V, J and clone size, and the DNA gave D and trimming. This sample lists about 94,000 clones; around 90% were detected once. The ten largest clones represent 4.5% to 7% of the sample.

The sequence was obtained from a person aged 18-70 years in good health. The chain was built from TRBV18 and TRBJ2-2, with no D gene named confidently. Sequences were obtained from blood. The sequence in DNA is TGTGCCAGCTCCCCCGTGGGCACCGGGGAGCTGTTTTTT. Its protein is CASSPVGTGELFF.